This T cell receptor (beta chain) is drawn from a study of vaccination and CD4 T cells after COVID-19. Details on this clonotype: Its target is unknown.

CDR1 is SEHNR and CDR2 is FQNEAQ in the germline V gene (reference sequence). The CDR3 length is 15 residues. The V end lost 4 bases, the J end lost 2 bases, and 14 bases lay between the germline ends. The Oncomine TCR Beta short-read assay sequenced DNA from cultured CD4+ T cells. One entry per CDR3 protein results from TCRdb running MiXCR on the PCR reads. The table has roughly 7,900 distinct CDR3 sequences, roughly 36% seen once. Indicated treatment: approximately 10-day PBMC culture with coronavirus spike peptide pools or control peptides (ViraFEST assay). It was before the COVID-19 pandemic (2011-2018) that the unexposed donor's CD4+ T cells were collected. The culture of roughly 2 million PBMCs per well included approximately 9 IU/ml IL-2 and about 9.9 ug/ml peptide pools.

The sequence was collected from a human donor in good health. J is TRBJ2-5 and V is TRBV7-9; D is perhaps TRBD1 (5 bases). Material for sequencing was CD4+ T cells from blood, cultured in vitro. CDR3 DNA sequence: TGTGCCAGCAGCTCCTTCGAGAAGGGGCAAGAGACCCAGTACTTC. This sequence encodes CASSSFEKGQETQYF.